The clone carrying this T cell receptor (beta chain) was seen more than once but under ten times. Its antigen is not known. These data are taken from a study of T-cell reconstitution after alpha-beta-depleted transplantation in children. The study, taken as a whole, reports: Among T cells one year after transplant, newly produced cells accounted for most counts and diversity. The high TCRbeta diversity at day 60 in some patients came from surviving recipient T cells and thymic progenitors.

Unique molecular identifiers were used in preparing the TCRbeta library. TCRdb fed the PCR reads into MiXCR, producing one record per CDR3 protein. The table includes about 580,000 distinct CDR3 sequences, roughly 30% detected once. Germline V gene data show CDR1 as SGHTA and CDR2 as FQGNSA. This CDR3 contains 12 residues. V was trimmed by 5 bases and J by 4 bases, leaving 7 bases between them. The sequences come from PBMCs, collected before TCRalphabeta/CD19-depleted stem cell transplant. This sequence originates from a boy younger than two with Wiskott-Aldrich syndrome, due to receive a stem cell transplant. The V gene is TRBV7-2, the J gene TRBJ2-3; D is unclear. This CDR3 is CASSEASDTQYF. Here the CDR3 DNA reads TGTGCCAGCAGCGAGGCGTCAGATACGCAGTATTTT.